The sequence of this TCR beta chain was determined in a study of T cells in Graves' hyperthyroidism and ophthalmopathy. Regions amplified from RNA transcripts were the TCR beta CDR3 regions. A set of HTBI primers served as the primers for a first-round RT-PCR of the TCR CDR3. TCRdb re-derived calls from the multiplex PCR reads in MiXCR, one entry per CDR3 protein. The data contain more than 500,000 distinct CDR3 sequences, around 45% of them singletons. From germline, CDR1 is LNHNV and CDR2 YYDKDF (reference sequence). The CDR3 is made up of 15 amino acids. V gave up 5 bases and J gave up 2 bases; unmatched junction bases: 4. Reasons for excluding patients were uncontrolled infection, other autoimmune disease, pregnancy or lactation. Clinical symptoms, serum thyroxine, TRAb, thyroid ultrasound and orbital computed tomography established diagnosis.

Sequencing input: peripheral blood or thyroid tissue (not recorded which). The clonotype originates from an adult woman with Graves' disease, either hyperthyroidism or ophthalmopathy (not recorded which). The rearrangement uses TRBV15 and TRBJ1-5; 9 nucleotides match TRBD1. The CDR3 nucleotides read TGTGCCACCAGCCCGGGACAGGGTGGCAATCAGCCCCAGCATTTT. This gives the protein CATSPGQGGNQPQHF.